This TCR beta chain comes out of a study of early T cells in non-severe SARS-CoV-2 infection. For the study at large: Chains stayed unpaired after sequencing of bulk RNA from unsorted whole blood.

Germline CDR1 is SEHNR and CDR2 is FQNEAQ (reference sequence). The CDR3 loop spans 14 amino acids. V was clipped by 5 bases and J by 6 bases, with 16 bases between them. This clonotype was seen at least ten times. Molecules of cDNA were individually given unique molecular identifiers that were attached to them. TCRdb independently ran MiXCR on the 5' RACE reads; one entry per CDR3 protein. The sample contains around 53,000 distinct CDR3 sequences, about 7.4% of which appear only once. The source is an adult who was a healthcare worker with PCR-confirmed SARS-CoV-2 infection or an uninfected control (not recorded which). The sample consisted of whole blood. The rearrangement links TRBV7-9 to TRBJ1-2; D ambiguous. CDR3: CASSREWTNDGYTF. Written as DNA, the CDR3 is TGTGCCAGCAGCCGAGAATGGACCAACGATGGCTACACCTTC.